A single sample gave rise to the 32 T cell receptor beta chains below, sequenced in a study of shared clonotypes between healthy human individuals. The data were produced by immunoSEQ multiplex PCR, yet TCRdb's version contains in-frame clones alone and is incomplete. The sample has 90,000 to 150,000 clones, more than 65% seen once; the top ten hold roughly 24%. Sequencing was performed on memory CD8+ T cells sorted from blood. Specified subset: CD45RO+ cells pooled with CCR7-negative TemRA cells. The receptors were gathered from a woman in her thirties in good health.

The genes are TRBV19 and TRBJ1-5; possible D gene TRBD1, 6 bases. The CDR3 extends over 15 amino acids. Deletions cut 6 bases from V and 6 bases from J, with 18 bases between. Germline V gene sequence: CDR1 LNHDA, CDR2 SQIVND (reference sequence). CDR3 DNA sequence: TGTGCCAGTAGCACCGCACAGGGATGGCCTCAGCCCCAGCATTTT. It translates to CASSTAQGWPQPQHF.

The chain links TRBV27 to TRBJ2-1; D gene uncertain. Trimming cost V 2 bases and J 10 bases, with 15 bases left between them. The CDR3 has 14 residues. Germline-derived CDR1 and CDR2 are MNHEY and SMNVEV (reference sequence). CDR3 coding DNA: TGTGCCAGCAGTTTAAATGTTATGGGCAGAGAGCAGTTCTTC. Protein: CASSLNVMGREQFF.

CDR3 region: CASSFAPGGNQPQHF. In nucleotides, the CDR3 is TGTGCCAGCAGCTTCGCCCCGGGGGGCAATCAGCCCCAGCATTTT. V and J are TRBV7-9 and TRBJ1-5, with D maybe TRBD1 (5 bases). Looked up from germline, CDR1 is SEHNR and CDR2 is FQNEAQ (reference sequence). Trimming left V 3 bases short and J 2 bases short, with 11 bases between. The CDR3 totals 15 residues. Combining the CDR3 with reference TRBV7-9 and TRBJ1-5 gives the whole variable domain DTGVSQNPRHKITKRGQNVTFRCDPISEHNRLYWYRQTLGQGPEFLTYFQNEAQLEKSRLLSDRFSAERPKGSFSTLEIQRTEQGDSAMYLCASSFAPGGNQPQHFGDGTRLSIL.

This chain joins TRBV10-3 and TRBJ1-5; 11 positions match TRBD1. V lost 4 bases and J lost 1; bases outside the gene matches: 3. Germline V CDR1 and CDR2: ENHRY, SYGVKD. This CDR3 is 16 amino acids long. CDR3 DNA sequence: TGTGCCATCAGTGGGGGACAGGGGGAGAGCAATCAGCCCCAGCATTTT. This translates into CAISGGQGESNQPQHF.

This clone was seen just once. CDR3 amino acids: CASSLPGIEKLFF. CDR3 nucleotides: TGTGCCAGCAGCTTACCGGGGATTGAAAAACTGTTTTTT. The V and J genes are TRBV7-3 and TRBJ1-4; no definite D call. Germline V CDR1 and CDR2: SGHTA, FQGTGA. The germline V and J ends were trimmed by 2 bases and 7 bases, with 8 bases remaining between them. There are 13 residues in the CDR3.

This sequence joins TRBV15 and TRBJ1-2; TRBD1 aligns across 9 bases. The junction had 7 bases not matched to a gene; V was cut back by 6 bases and J by 5 bases. The germline V gene encodes CDR1 LNHNV and CDR2 YYDKDF (reference sequence). The CDR3 is 14 residues long. The CDR3 nucleotides read TGTGCCACCAGTTGGGGACAGGGAGGGTATGGCTACACCTTC. Amino acids: CATSWGQGGYGYTF. The full variable domain, rest sourced from reference TRBV15 and TRBJ1-2, is DAMVIQNPRYQVTQFGKPVTLSCSQTLNHNVMYWYQQKSSQAPKLLFHYYDKDFNNEADTPDNFQSRRPNTSFCFLDIRSPGLGDTAMYLCATSWGQGGYGYTFGSGTRLTVV.

This clone was counted a single time. This chain connects TRBV4-2 to TRBJ1-5; no clear D gene. The CDR3 covers 13 residues. V was trimmed by 1 base and J by 10 bases, leaving 11 bases between them. Germline loops: CDR1 LGHNA, CDR2 YNFKEQ. CDR3 sequence: CASSQGRDYPQHF. In DNA form, the CDR3 reads TGTGCCAGCAGCCAAGGGCGGGATTACCCCCAGCATTTT.

This clone has ten or more counts. J is TRBJ2-7 and V is TRBV6-1; TRBD1 matches at 8 bases. Germline CDR1 is MNHNS and CDR2 is SASEGT. V was pared by 8 bases and J by 2 bases, with 5 bases of the junction left unmatched. The CDR3 has 13 amino acids. CDR3 DNA sequence: TGTGCCAGCCAGGGACAGGAGGCCTACGAGCAGTACTTC. Translating it yields CASQGQEAYEQYF.

This CDR3 is CASGTGNGNQPQHF. CDR3 bases: TGCGCCAGCGGGACAGGGAATGGCAATCAGCCCCAGCATTTT. The chain has TRBV10-2 and TRBJ1-5; 9 bases match TRBD1. This CDR3 is 14 amino acids long. V lost 8 bases and J lost 2; bases outside the gene matches: 4. Germline-derived CDR1 and CDR2 are WSHSY and SAAADI.

The J gene is TRBJ2-2, the V gene TRBV9, with 7 bases fitting TRBD1. After removal of 0 bases from V and 0 bases from J, the junction contained 2 bases not matched to a gene. CDR3 size: 16 residues. CDR1 and CDR2 from the germline V gene are SGDLS and YYNGEE. CDR3 protein: CASSVVQGANTGELFF. Here the CDR3 DNA reads TGTGCCAGCAGCGTAGTGCAGGGGGCGAACACCGGGGAGCTGTTTTTT.

The chain recombines TRBV11-2 with TRBJ2-5, with D maybe TRBD2 (5 bases). Germline V gene sequence: CDR1 SGHAT, CDR2 FQNNGV. V dropped 8 bases and J dropped 2 bases, with 15 bases sitting between them. This CDR3 has 14 amino acids. This CDR3 is CASGSGAFQETQYF. DNA of the CDR3: TGTGCCAGCGGGAGCGGTGCCTTTCAAGAGACCCAGTACTTC. Filled out from reference TRBV11-2 and TRBJ2-5, the complete variable domain reads EAGVAQSPRYKIIEKRQSVAFWCNPISGHATLYWYQQILGQGPKLLIQFQNNGVVDDSQLPKDRFSAERLKGVDSTLKIQPAKLEDSAVYLCASGSGAFQETQYFGPGTRLLVL.

This chain joins TRBV10-1 and TRBJ1-1; D call uncertain. This CDR3 has 13 residues. The germline V and J ends were trimmed by 8 bases and 0 bases, with 10 bases remaining between them. Germline V gene lookup returns CDR1 WNHNN and CDR2 SYGVQD (reference sequence). The chain's CDR3 is CASRLSVNTEAFF. The CDR3 nucleotides read TGCGCCAGCCGATTATCTGTGAACACTGAAGCTTTCTTT.

The chain uses TRBV7-2 and TRBJ2-5; either TRBD1 or TRBD2 may supply D (5 bases each). The end of the DNA is better explained by TRBJ2-7, so the J call may be wrong. CDR1 and CDR2 (germline): SGHTA, FQGNSA. The CDR3 loop spans 14 amino acids. The CDR3 region has the DNA TGTGCCAGCAGCTCGGGGACGGTGGCCTACGAGCAGTACTTC. Its protein product is CASSSGTVAYEQYF.

V is TRBV20-1 and J is TRBJ2-5; the D is unclear. The CDR3 is made up of 10 amino acids. Trimming took off 4 bases at V and 5 bases at J, with 5 bases between the two ends. Germline-derived CDR1 and CDR2 are DFQATT and SNEGSKA (reference sequence). CDR3 sequence reads: CSAMGETQYF. The CDR3 region has the DNA TGCAGTGCTATGGGTGAGACCCAGTACTTC.

This clone was seen many times. The chain links TRBV7-6 to TRBJ1-2; 8 bases map to TRBD1. The junction had 6 bases not matched to a gene; V was cut back by 5 bases and J by 4 bases. Germline V lookup: CDR1 SGHVS, CDR2 FNYEAQ. The CDR3 is made up of 14 amino acids. The CDR3 protein is CASSVGQGGYGYTF. The CDR3 nucleotides read TGTGCCAGCAGCGTCGGACAGGGAGGCTATGGCTACACCTTC.

This clone was seen a few times. The chain carries TRBV18 and TRBJ1-5; 10 bases align to TRBD1. Germline V gene data show CDR1 as KGHSH and CDR2 as LQKENI. CDR3 size: 14 residues. V shed 8 bases, J shed 4 bases, and the junction held 5 bases outside the gene matches. CDR3 amino acids: CASRDRGSNQPQHF. In nucleotides, the CDR3 is TGTGCCAGCCGGGACAGGGGATCGAATCAGCCCCAGCATTTT.

Concerning this clone itself: This could be a read error, since a much larger clone is one nucleotide away. This chain uses TRBV7-9 with TRBJ2-5; no definite D call. In germline, CDR1 is SEHNR, CDR2 FQNEAQ (reference sequence). V was trimmed by 1 base and J by 3 bases, leaving 9 bases between them. The CDR3 spans 14 residues. For the CDR3, the DNA is TGTGCCAGCAGCTTAGTTGGCAGTAAAGAGACCCAGTACTTC. This codes for CASSLVGSKETQYF.

V usage is TRBV6-6 and J usage is TRBJ2-7; 12 positions agree with TRBD2. CDR1 is MNHNY, CDR2 SVGAGI, per germline (reference sequence). The J segment lost 4 bases and the V segment lost 0 bases, leaving 1 base of the junction unmatched. The CDR3 is 15 amino acids. The CDR3 here is CASSYSGLAGYEQYF. The DNA for the CDR3 is TGTGCCAGCAGTTACTCTGGACTAGCGGGATACGAGCAGTACTTC.

This clone was observed a single time. This chain connects TRBV6-5 to TRBJ1-1; no clear D. Per the germline V gene, CDR1 is MNHEY and CDR2 is SVGAGI. The CDR3 contains 15 residues. V lost 2 bases and J 4 bases, leaving 14 bases between the germline ends. CDR3 DNA sequence: TGTGCCAGCAGTTACATTGTAAACCGGGGCACTGAAGCTTTCTTT. It is translated as CASSYIVNRGTEAFF.

This clone was recorded once. V gene TRBV29-1 combines with J gene TRBJ2-7; 8 nucleotides align to TRBD2. CDR3 length: 17 amino acids. J gave up 4 bases and V 3 bases, and 17 bases lay outside the gene matches. The V gene's germline CDR1 is SQVTM and CDR2 ANQGSEA. The CDR3, as DNA: TGCAGCGTTGAGGGACTAGGGCCCACGGGGTTTGGGTACGAGCAGTACTTC. This encodes CSVEGLGPTGFGYEQYF.

The DNA of the CDR3 is TGTGCCAGCAGTCCCGGGGGGGGATATAGCAATCAGCCCCAGCATTTT. Its protein product is CASSPGGGYSNQPQHF. The rearrangement uses TRBV27 and TRBJ1-5; a weak D match, TRBD1 (5 bases). The CDR3 runs 16 residues. Trimming removed 5 bases from V and 0 bases from J, with 14 bases in between. The germline V gene encodes CDR1 MNHEY and CDR2 SMNVEV (reference sequence).

This clone was counted between two and nine times. The chain uses TRBV25-1 and TRBJ1-4; TRBD1 might be the D (5 bases). Germline V CDR1 and CDR2: MGHDK, SYGVNS. The CDR3 length is 15 residues. Trimming removed 1 base at V and 1 base at J, with 7 bases between. CDR3 coding DNA: TGTGCCAGCAGTGAATCCGGGGGAACTAATGAAAAACTGTTTTTT. Its translation: CASSESGGTNEKLFF.

The chain carries TRBV9 and TRBJ2-7; 7 bases agree with TRBD2. The CDR3 length is 15 residues. The J segment lost 3 bases and the V segment lost 5 bases, leaving 11 bases of the junction unmatched. The germline V gene has CDR1 SGDLS and CDR2 YYNGEE. CDR3: CASSPSPLASYEQYF. CDR3 nucleotide sequence: TGTGCCAGCAGTCCTTCCCCACTAGCGAGCTACGAGCAGTACTTC.

The chain employs TRBV4-1 and TRBJ2-7; 7 bases are a match to TRBD1. CDR3 length equals 14 residues. The germline gives CDR1 MGHRA, CDR2 YSYEKL. The V segment lost 4 bases and the J segment 2 bases; nucleotides outside the gene matches: 5. The CDR3 coding sequence is TGCGCCAGCAGCCTCCGGGACAGTACCTACGAGCAGTACTTC. Protein: CASSLRDSTYEQYF.

The chain joins TRBV5-1 to TRBJ2-7; D is uncertain. The CDR3 is made up of 15 amino acids. Germline values: CDR1 SGHRS, CDR2 YFSETQ. Trimming shortened V by 4 bases and J by 6 bases, and 20 bases separated the two germline ends. This CDR3 reads CASSTLLPGGSEQYF. DNA of the CDR3: TGCGCCAGCAGCACCTTATTACCCGGCGGCTCCGAGCAGTACTTC.

This clone has only one observation. The chain has TRBV6-5 and TRBJ1-6; unclear D gene. Germline CDR1 is MNHEY and CDR2 is SVGAGI. CDR3 size: 13 residues. With 7 bases removed from V and 9 bases from J, the gap between germline ends came to 13 bases. Written as DNA, the CDR3 is TGTGCCAGCACTGGTGGGTCAGTTTCACCCCTCCACTTT. Its protein product is CASTGGSVSPLHF.

The chain carries TRBV7-6 and TRBJ2-7; 8 nucleotides match TRBD2. Looked up from germline, CDR1 is SGHVS and CDR2 is FNYEAQ. J lost 9 bases, V lost 5 bases, and 12 bases had no gene match. The CDR3 has 14 residues. The CDR3 reads CASSQIAGNSGQYF. CDR3 nucleotide sequence: TGTGCCAGCAGCCAGATAGCGGGGAATAGCGGGCAGTACTTC.

The chain employs TRBV19 and TRBJ2-7; TRBD1 is a possible D gene (6 bases). V lost 5 bases and J 3 bases, leaving 14 bases between the germline ends. Germline V gene lookup returns CDR1 LNHDA and CDR2 SQIVND (reference sequence). CDR3 length: 14 amino acids. The CDR3 spells CASSAGQSHYEQYF. In nucleotides, the CDR3 is TGTGCCAGTAGTGCTGGACAGAGCCACTACGAGCAGTACTTC.

This chain joins TRBV27 and TRBJ1-1; 9 nucleotides align to TRBD1. Trimming took 2 bases from V and 1 from J; bases not matched to a gene: 5. The CDR3 sequence is 16 residues long. From germline, CDR1 is MNHEY and CDR2 SMNVEV (reference sequence). The CDR3 reads CASSLGTGRSNTEAFF. In nucleotides, the CDR3 is TGTGCCAGCAGTTTAGGGACAGGGAGATCGAACACTGAAGCTTTCTTT.

Points on this clone: This likely stems from a read error, as it lies one base from a far larger clone. Other DNA sequences from this sample encode an identical CDR3 as well. CDR3 loop: CASRPYRTGQENTGELFF. The CDR3 DNA reads as TGTGCCAGCAGGCCCTACCGAACCGGACAGGAGAATACCGGGGAGCTGTTTTTT. The chain employs TRBV4-2 and TRBJ2-2, with TRBD1 identical over 7 bases. Germline assignment: CDR1 LGHNA and CDR2 YNFKEQ. V gave up 6 bases and J gave up 5 bases; unmatched junction bases: 18. This CDR3 comprises 18 residues.

V and J are TRBV7-8 and TRBJ2-1; tentative D call: TRBD2 (5 bases). Germline-derived CDR1 and CDR2 are SGHVS and FQNEAQ. This CDR3 is 15 amino acids long. V lost 5 bases and J 3 bases, leaving 14 bases between the germline ends. In DNA form, the CDR3 reads TGTGCCAGCAGCCAAGAGGAGGCTAGCTACAATGAGCAGTTCTTC. Protein sequence: CASSQEEASYNEQFF.

As concerns this clone: In the same sample, other DNA sequences code for this CDR3. The CDR3 sequence is CASSFSGGSYEQYF. CDR3 DNA sequence: TGCGCCAGCAGCTTTTCTGGCGGATCCTACGAGCAGTACTTC. This chain connects TRBV5-1 to TRBJ2-7; D call uncertain. With 2 bases removed from V and 1 base from J, the gap between germline ends came to 10 bases. Germline lookup yields CDR1 SGHRS and CDR2 YFSETQ. The length of the CDR3 is 14 residues.